This entry is about one T cell receptor beta chain. The source of the sample is a study of blood T cell repertoires in COVID-19. Sequencing used immunoSEQ multiplex PCR; TCRdb keeps in-frame clones, though not all of them. The repertoire consists of some 220,000 clones, with roughly 85% occurring once and the leading ten covering 2% to 3%. Germline V gives CDR1 MDHEN, CDR2 SYDVKM. Trimming shortened V by 7 bases and J by 3 bases, and 16 bases separated the two germline ends. This CDR3 contains 14 residues. Sequencing input: peripheral blood. The TCR originated in a woman in her 70s with COVID-19, enrolled during active disease. The chain recombines TRBV28 with TRBJ2-7; no clear D. This CDR3 is CASIRGGVDYEQYF. The CDR3 DNA is TGTGCCAGCATCCGCGGTGGAGTAGACTACGAGCAGTACTTC.